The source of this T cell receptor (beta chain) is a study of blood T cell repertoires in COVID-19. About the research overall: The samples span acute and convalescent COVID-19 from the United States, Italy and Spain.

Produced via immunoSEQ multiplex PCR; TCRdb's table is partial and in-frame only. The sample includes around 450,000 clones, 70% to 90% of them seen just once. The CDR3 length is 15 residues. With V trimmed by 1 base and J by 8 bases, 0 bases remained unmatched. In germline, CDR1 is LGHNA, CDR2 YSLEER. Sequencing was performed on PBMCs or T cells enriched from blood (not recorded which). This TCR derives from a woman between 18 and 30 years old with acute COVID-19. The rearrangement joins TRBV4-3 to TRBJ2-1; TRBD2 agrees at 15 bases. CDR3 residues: CASSQGTSGRDEQFF. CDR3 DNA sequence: TGCGCCAGCAGCCAAGGGACTAGCGGGAGGGATGAGCAGTTCTTC.